These T cell receptor beta chains were read from a single sample in a study of spatial heterogeneity in lung cancer. One entry per CDR3 protein results from TCRdb running MiXCR on the 5' RACE reads. The table has some 43,000 distinct CDR3 sequences, about 10% seen once; the top ten hold about 15%. This sample comprised PBMCs, obtained at follow-up. These TCRs come from a female donor with early-stage non-small cell lung cancer. Both conserved end residues are trimmed from each CDR3. Fields, in order: V gene, J gene, CDR3 protein.

>TRBV5-4|TRBJ2-7
ASSSGLSGGAYEQY
>TRBV12-3/TRBV12-4|TRBJ1-1
ASSLLSRTEAF
>TRBV19|TRBJ2-1
ASSRTGTSGTYNEQF
>TRBV4-3|TRBJ2-7
ASSQVWDRVSEQY
>TRBV4-2|TRBJ2-3
ASSEGASGGADTQY
>TRBV28|TRBJ1-4
ASKDTTNEKLF
>TRBV20-1|TRBJ1-2
SARPPGQNYGYT
>TRBV20-1|TRBJ1-1
SARGYGRGSKDTEAF
>TRBV20-1|TRBJ2-5
SARQGRRETQY
>TRBV5-4|TRBJ2-5
ASSPIRVVGSQETQY
>TRBV10-3|TRBJ2-1
AISESIAVTYNEQF
>TRBV19|TRBJ2-5
ASSIGPGTGEETQY
>TRBV12-3/TRBV12-4|TRBJ2-5
ASSPTRRTETQY
>TRBV10-2|TRBJ2-1
ASSEELGNEQF
>TRBV7-7|TRBJ2-2
ASSPGTPNTGELF
>TRBV12-3/TRBV12-4|TRBJ2-2
ASFYGGELF
>TRBV7-8|TRBJ2-2
ASSSPDRGPVGELF
>TRBV5-1|TRBJ2-3
ASSLRGASTDTQY
>TRBV28|TRBJ1-4
ASSPGGPNEKLF
>TRBV5-1|TRBJ2-3
ASSLGDESTDTQY
>TRBV28|TRBJ1-2
ASSLDRVRGYT